The T cell receptor (beta chain) under discussion was sequenced for a study of cytomegalovirus exposure and HLA in healthy donors. Overall study context: The same platform was used for the approximately 110 validation repertoires and the roughly 640 first-cohort repertoires, a later analysis reported. Findings of the study overall: A later analysis found first-cohort TCR clusters tended to co-occur in the 95 to 150 validation repertoires. The investigators catalogued 150 to 200 TCR beta chains as cytomegalovirus-associated.

The data were produced by immunoSEQ multiplex PCR, yet TCRdb's version contains in-frame clones alone and is incomplete. Among roughly 170,000 clones listed, around 82% were seen once. There are 15 residues in the CDR3. The V and J ends lost 6 bases and 3 bases respectively, with 17 bases between them. Germline V gene data show CDR1 as MNHNS and CDR2 as SASEGT. Of note for this clone: Its antigen is still unknown.

The chain carries TRBV6-1 and TRBJ1-2, with D possibly TRBD1 on 5 matching bases. The specimen was PBMCs. This clonotype was obtained from a woman aged 18-29 years in good health and CMV-seropositive. The CDR3 bases are TGTGCCAGCAGCGAGCCAGGGTTGGGCGACTATGGCTACACCTTC. Amino acids: CASSEPGLGDYGYTF.